This TCR beta chain was captured by sequencing in a study of shared clonotypes between healthy human individuals (dated by TCRdb to 2020 to 2021). With respect to the entire study: The cohort included a few men and two women between 18 and 49 years of age. Per donor, three plates each were used for CD4 naive and CD4 memory, two for CD8 naive, and one for CD8 memory. Blood TCR repertoires of about 5 healthy adults were deeply sequenced to estimate repertoire size and the extent of clonotype sharing between individuals. To increase sequencing depth and limit assay-specific biases, different laboratories used diverse techniques to prepare libraries and sequence TCR repertoires. Between about 0.8 and 9 billion PBMCs per donor were obtained by leukapheresis. Overall results and qualifications from the work: Higher generation probabilities were observed for clonotypes shared by all four sorted-subset donors than for non-shared clonotypes. Pairwise subsampling indicated that sequencing depth was expected to affect the degree of clonotype sharing among donors. Sampling was restricted to blood, and TCR repertoires in tissues likely differ from the TCR repertoires found in blood. Rarefaction of sorted-subset datasets indicated incomplete sequencing despite the large sequencing depth. The small number of donors limited the genetic and exposure-history diversity represented. Sharing across a handful of donors was observed for approximately 5% of naive CD4, 3% to 3.5% of naive CD8, 2% to 2.5% of memory CD4, and around 0.4% of memory CD8 clonotypes. Naive subsets generally had larger estimated clonotype richness than memory subsets.

TCR CDR3 regions were amplified from genomic DNA by multiplex PCR using the deep immunoSEQ assay. For each cell subset, the extracted genomic DNA was distributed evenly across all wells of several immunoSEQ 96-well plates, and each plate served as one replicate. For sorted subsets, each replicate PCR was loaded with around 200 ng genomic DNA, equivalent to 30,000 or so T cell genomes. Purified libraries were measured with a Qubit 3.0 fluorometer, size-checked on a Bioanalyzer 2100, and measured again with the KAPA Library Quantification kit. Every immunoSEQ 96-well plate was sequenced on a separate single-read 150-cycle Illumina NextSeq 550 flow cell. The original pipeline was this. Because the immunoSEQ output held only junctional sequences and lacked quality scores, the filtering could not match the filtering applied to full-length reads. Sequences were annotated with PyIR, a Python wrapper for IgBLAST v1.9, and V/J genes and CDR3 were assigned using IMGT germline references. Reads were filtered out if the reads had weak V/J assignments (E-value above 1e-6), no CDR3, stop codons, out-of-frame junctions, or ambiguous translated residues. V3J clonotypes were defined as sequences sharing an identical inferred V gene, J gene, and CDR3 amino acid sequence. Percentage overlap between repertoires was computed as shared unique clonotypes divided by the size of the smaller repertoire. Richness of each repertoire was evaluated using RTK rarefaction, the Chao1 estimator, and Recon v2.1 estimates of unobserved clonotypes. OLGA was used to compute generation probabilities for all TCRbeta clonotypes that the gDNA method yielded from a few donors. TCRdb obtained this table from immuneACCESS and retained in-frame rearrangements with V and J assigned. These tables miss some clones; where compared with another copy, unresolved V genes account for less than half of the shortfall, and the remainder is unexplained. The V and J calls and clone size were taken over from that table, and D and trimming were inferred from the DNA. This sample has roughly 680,000 clones in its table, and around 70% of those were observed once. Jointly, the top ten make up about 1.8% of the sample.

The junction shows trimming of 7 bases on V and 8 bases on J, and the gene matches do not reach 11 bases of it. The germline V gene specifies SGHTS as CDR1 and YDEGEE as CDR2. The CDR3 measures 14 amino acids from cysteine to phenylalanine. Here the CDR3 DNA is all that survives: 42 bases in frame from base 1. On this clone: Its cognate antigen has yet to be identified. Base qualities are not at hand, and no much larger clone is one base apart.

Healthy HIV-negative adults with no recently reported acute infections or vaccinations were included as donors. Every donor was a Caucasian adult residing in Nashville, Tennessee, USA. CD4+ T cells were enriched by magnetic negative selection, after which naive cells were positively selected on CD45RA and the negative fraction was taken as the memory subset. Blood was obtained by leukapheresis, after which PBMCs were separated by Ficoll-Histopaque density gradient centrifugation and cryopreserved in liquid nitrogen vapor phase. Analytical flow cytometry was used to check the purity and quantity of each magnetically sorted T cell population. Genomic DNA was isolated from each sorted fraction and quantified by UV absorbance on a Nanodrop 2000c.

Material: memory CD4+ T cells sorted from blood. Interpreted using the paper, the cell subset or site label stands for: CD45RA-negative fraction. Rearrangement joined TRBV5-8 to TRBJ1-4; 7 of the junction bases match TRBD1. The receptor was derived from a woman aged 25-40 years in good health. The DNA is TGTGCCAGCGATTCGACAGGGAGAGACGAAAAACTGTTTTTT. It translates to CASDSTGRDEKLFF.